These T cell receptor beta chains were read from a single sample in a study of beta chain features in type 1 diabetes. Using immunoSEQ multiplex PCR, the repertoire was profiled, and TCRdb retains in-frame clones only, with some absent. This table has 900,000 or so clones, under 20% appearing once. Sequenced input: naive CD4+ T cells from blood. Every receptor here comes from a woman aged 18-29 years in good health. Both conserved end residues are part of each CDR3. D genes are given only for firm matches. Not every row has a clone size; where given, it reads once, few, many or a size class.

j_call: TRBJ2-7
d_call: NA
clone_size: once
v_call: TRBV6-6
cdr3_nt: TGTGCCAGCATCATGGCTACAGGGAACCACGAGCAGTACTTC
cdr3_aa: CASIMATGNHEQYF

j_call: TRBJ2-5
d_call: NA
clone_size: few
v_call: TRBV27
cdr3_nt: TGTGCCAGCAGTCCTACGTTTATAGCTAAAGAGACCCAGTACTTC
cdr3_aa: CASSPTFIAKETQYF

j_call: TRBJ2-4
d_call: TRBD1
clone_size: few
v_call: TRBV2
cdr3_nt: TGTGCCAGCAGCAAAGGACGGGACAGAAGTAACATTCAGTACTTC
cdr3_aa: CASSKGRDRSNIQYF

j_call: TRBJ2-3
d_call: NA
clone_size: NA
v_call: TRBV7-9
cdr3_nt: TGTGCCAGCAGCTTAGGTGGTAGTAGAATAACAGATACGCAGTATTTT
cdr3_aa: CASSLGGSRITDTQYF

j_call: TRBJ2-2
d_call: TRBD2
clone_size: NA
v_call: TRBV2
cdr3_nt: TGTGCCAGCAGTGCTAGCGGGGCCCCTGGGGAGCTGTTTTTT
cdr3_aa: CASSASGAPGELFF

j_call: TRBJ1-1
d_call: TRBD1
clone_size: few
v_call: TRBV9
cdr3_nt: TGTGCCAGCAGCGTGGACAGGGGTAACACTGAAGCTTTCTTT
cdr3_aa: CASSVDRGNTEAFF

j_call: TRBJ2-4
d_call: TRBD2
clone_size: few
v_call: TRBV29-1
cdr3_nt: TGCAGCGTTGCCCTAGCGGGAATAGCCAAAAACATTCAGTACTTC
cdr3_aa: CSVALAGIAKNIQYF

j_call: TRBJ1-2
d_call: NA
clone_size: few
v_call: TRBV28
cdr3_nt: TGTGCCAGCAGTTTATTTGCGGGGGCAGGGTATGGCTACACCTTC
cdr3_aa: CASSLFAGAGYGYTF

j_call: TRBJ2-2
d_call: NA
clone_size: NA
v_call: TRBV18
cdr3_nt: TGTGCCAGCTCATTTGGTATACGGAACACCGGGGAGCTGTTTTTT
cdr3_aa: CASSFGIRNTGELFF

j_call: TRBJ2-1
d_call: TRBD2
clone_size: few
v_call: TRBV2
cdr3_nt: TGTGCCAGCAGACGGGGGTCTAGCGGGTACAATGAGCAGTTCTTC
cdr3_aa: CASRRGSSGYNEQFF

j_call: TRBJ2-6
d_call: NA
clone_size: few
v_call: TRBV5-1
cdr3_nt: TGCGCCAGCAGCTTGGACGGCAGGGGTGCTGGGGCCAACGTCCTGACTTTC
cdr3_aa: CASSLDGRGAGANVLTF

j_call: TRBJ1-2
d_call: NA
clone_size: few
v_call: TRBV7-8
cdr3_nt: TGTGCCAGCAGCCATCGGTTAACCTCTAACTATGGCTACACCTTC
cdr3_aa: CASSHRLTSNYGYTF

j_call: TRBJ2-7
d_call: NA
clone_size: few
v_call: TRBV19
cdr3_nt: TGTGCCAGTAGCCCCCCAGGGGATCGTATCTACGAGCAGTACTTC
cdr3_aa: CASSPPGDRIYEQYF

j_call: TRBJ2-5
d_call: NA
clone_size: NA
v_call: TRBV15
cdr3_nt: TGTGCCACCAGCAGAGATATGGGGCAAGAGACCCAGTACTTC
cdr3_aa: CATSRDMGQETQYF

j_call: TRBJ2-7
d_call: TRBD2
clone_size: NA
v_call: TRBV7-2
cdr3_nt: TGTGCCAGCAGCATAGGACTAGCGGCCTACGAGCAGTACTTC
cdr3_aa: CASSIGLAAYEQYF

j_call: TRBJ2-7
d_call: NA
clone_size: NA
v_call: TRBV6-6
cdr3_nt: TGTGCCAGCAGCCGTTATAATGAGCAGTACTTC
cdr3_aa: CASSRYNEQYF

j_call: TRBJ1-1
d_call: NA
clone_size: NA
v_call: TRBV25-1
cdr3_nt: TGTGCCAGCAGTGGCAGCTGGGGGAACACTGAAGCTTTCTTT
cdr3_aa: CASSGSWGNTEAFF

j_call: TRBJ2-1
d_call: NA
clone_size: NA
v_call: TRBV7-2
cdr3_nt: TGTGCCAGCAGCATAGGACTCAGCTCCTACAATGAGCAGTTCTTC
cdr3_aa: CASSIGLSSYNEQFF

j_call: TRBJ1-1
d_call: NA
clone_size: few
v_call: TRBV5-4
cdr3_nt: TGTGCCAGCAGCTCCGGGGGAACGTCGGGGGACACTGAAGCTTTCTTT
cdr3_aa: CASSSGGTSGDTEAFF

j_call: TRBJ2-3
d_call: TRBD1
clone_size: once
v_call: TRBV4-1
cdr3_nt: TGCGCCAGCAGCCAAGCAGGGACAGGGGGCACAGATACGCAGTATTTT
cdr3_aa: CASSQAGTGGTDTQYF

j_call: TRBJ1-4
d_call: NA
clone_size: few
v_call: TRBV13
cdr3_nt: TGTGCCAGCAGCTTAGGCCTTGGGAGTGAAAAACTGTTTTTT
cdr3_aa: CASSLGLGSEKLFF

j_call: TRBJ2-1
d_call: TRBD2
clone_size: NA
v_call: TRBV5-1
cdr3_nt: TGCGCCAGCAGCTTGGGGGGACTAGCGGTCCCGGGCGAGCAGTTCTTC
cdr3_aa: CASSLGGLAVPGEQFF

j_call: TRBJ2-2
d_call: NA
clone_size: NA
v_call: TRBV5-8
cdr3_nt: TGTGCCAGCAGCTTGGTCGGGCGGGTGAACACCGGGGAGCTGTTTTTT
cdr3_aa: CASSLVGRVNTGELFF

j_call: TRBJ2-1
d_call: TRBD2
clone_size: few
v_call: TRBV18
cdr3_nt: TGTGCCAGCTCACTTAATCTAGCGGGTGGATACAATGAGCAGTTCTTC
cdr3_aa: CASSLNLAGGYNEQFF

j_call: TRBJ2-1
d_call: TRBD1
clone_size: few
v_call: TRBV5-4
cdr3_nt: TGTGCCAGCAGCTTGCTCGGGACAGGGGGCCTTGAGCAGTTCTTC
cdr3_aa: CASSLLGTGGLEQFF

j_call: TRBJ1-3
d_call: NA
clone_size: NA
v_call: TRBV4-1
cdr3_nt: TGCGCCAGCAGCCAATTGTCCTTCTCTGGAAACACCATATATTTT
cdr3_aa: CASSQLSFSGNTIYF

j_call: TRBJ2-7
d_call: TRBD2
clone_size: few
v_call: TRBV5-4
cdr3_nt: TGTGCCAGCAGCCGGAGTAGAGCCGGGACTACCATCTCCTACGAGCAGTACTTC
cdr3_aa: CASSRSRAGTTISYEQYF

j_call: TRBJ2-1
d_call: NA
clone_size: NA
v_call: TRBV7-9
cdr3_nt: TGTGCCAGCAGCTTAGCTACCAACAATGAGCAGTTCTTC
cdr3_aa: CASSLATNNEQFF

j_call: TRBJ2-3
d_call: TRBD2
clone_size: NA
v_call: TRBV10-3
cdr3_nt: TGTGCCATCAGTGAGCAAGCGGGAGGGAGTGGGTCAGATACGCAGTATTTT
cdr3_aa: CAISEQAGGSGSDTQYF

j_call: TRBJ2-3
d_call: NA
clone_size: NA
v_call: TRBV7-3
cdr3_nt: TGTGCCAGCAGCCCAGGGACTAGCACAGATACGCAGTATTTT
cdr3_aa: CASSPGTSTDTQYF

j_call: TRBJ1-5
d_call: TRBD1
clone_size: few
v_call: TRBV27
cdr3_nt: TGTGCCAGCAGTTTAGGTAGGGGGACAGCTAATCAGCCCCAGCATTTT
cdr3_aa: CASSLGRGTANQPQHF

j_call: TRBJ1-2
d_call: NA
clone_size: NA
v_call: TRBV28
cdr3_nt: TGTGCCAGCAGTTTAAGTCGGACGGCGGTCCACGGCTACACCTTC
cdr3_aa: CASSLSRTAVHGYTF

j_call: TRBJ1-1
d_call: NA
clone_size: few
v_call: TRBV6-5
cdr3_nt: TGTGCCAGCAGTTACTCGTGGCAGAAGAACACTGAAGCTTTCTTT
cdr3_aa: CASSYSWQKNTEAFF

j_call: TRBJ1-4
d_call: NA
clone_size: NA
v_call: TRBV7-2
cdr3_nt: TGTGCCAGCAGCCCAGGGACAACTAATGAAAAACTGTTTTTT
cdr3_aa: CASSPGTTNEKLFF

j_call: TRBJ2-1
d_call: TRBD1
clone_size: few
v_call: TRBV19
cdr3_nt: TGTGCCAGTAGTACCGGGACAGCCAACTCCTACAATGAGCAGTTCTTC
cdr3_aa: CASSTGTANSYNEQFF

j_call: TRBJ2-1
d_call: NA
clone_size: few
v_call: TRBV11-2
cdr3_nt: TGTGCCAGCAGCGCGAACAATGAGCAGTTCTTC
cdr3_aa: CASSANNEQFF